Below are 8 T cell receptor beta chains sequenced from a single sample in a study of blood T cells in healthy people across ages. A second PCR of 7 to 11 cycles used a sample-barcoded 5' primer and a J-beta primer mix. One entry per CDR3 protein, called by TCRdb with MiXCR from the 5' RACE reads. The sample has approximately 800,000 distinct CDR3 sequences; roughly 34% are singletons. Sequencing used blood. These receptors were taken from a man younger than 30 in good health.

This clonotype was seen only a few times. The rearrangement joins TRBV3-1 to TRBJ1-6, with D tentatively TRBD1 (5 bases). The length of the CDR3 is 17 residues. Germline loops: CDR1 LGHDT, CDR2 YNNKEL (reference sequence). V was clipped by 4 bases and J by 0 bases, with 13 bases between them. CDR3 nucleotides: TGTGCCAGCAGCCTAAATCGACAGAGCTCCTATAATTCACCCCTCCACTTT. This sequence encodes CASSLNRQSSYNSPLHF.

Note on this clonotype: The germline gene is not matched at one end of the junction; a read error may be the cause. The V and J genes are TRBV20-1 and TRBJ2-3; tentatively, D is TRBD2 (5 bases). CDR3 length equals 13 residues. The germline V gene has CDR1 DFQATT and CDR2 SNEGSKA (reference sequence). The DNA for the CDR3 is TGCAGTGCGAGAGCGGAGTCAACAGATACGCAGTATTTT. Translating it yields CSARAESTDTQYF.

The gene calls are TRBV4-1 and TRBJ1-1, with 7 bases lining up with TRBD1. Germline CDR1 MGHRA, CDR2 YSYEKL. The CDR3 consists of 13 residues. V was pared by 4 bases and J by 6 bases, with 5 bases of the junction left unmatched. The CDR3 here is CASSPGQIPEAFF. The DNA of the CDR3 is TGCGCCAGCAGCCCGGGACAGATTCCTGAAGCTTTCTTT.

The table lists this clonotype with many counts. The rearrangement links TRBV2 to TRBJ2-1; 10 bases map to TRBD2. The CDR3 is 16 residues long. Looked up from germline, CDR1 is SNHLY and CDR2 is FYNNEI. With V trimmed by 8 bases and J by 0 bases, 7 bases remained unmatched. In nucleotides, the CDR3 is TGTGCCAGCCCTAGGGCTAGCGGGAGCTCCTACAATGAGCAGTTCTTC. Amino acid sequence: CASPRASGSSYNEQFF.

This clonotype was counted a few times. The CDR3 DNA is TGTGCCTGGGTGAGACAGGGTTACGAGCAGTACTTC. It encodes CAWVRQGYEQYF. The chain has TRBV30 and TRBJ2-7, with 7 bases aligning to TRBD1. The CDR3 length is 12 residues. V lost 5 bases, J lost 4 bases, and 5 bases stayed unmatched. The germline V gene has CDR1 GTSNPN and CDR2 SVGIG (reference sequence).

This clonotype has only a few counts. This chain connects TRBV20-1 to TRBJ2-3; 9 bases are a match to TRBD2. Trimming removed 8 bases from V and 2 bases from J; junction bases left unmatched: 5. This CDR3 contains 13 residues. Germline V gene data show CDR1 as DFQATT and CDR2 as SNEGSKA (reference sequence). The DNA of the CDR3 is TGCAGTATAGGGACTAGCCCCACAGATACGCAGTATTTT. This codes for CSIGTSPTDTQYF.

The chain carries TRBV15 and TRBJ1-4; D not resolved. V was shortened by 0 bases and J by 7 bases, with 9 bases between the two germline ends. Germline-derived CDR1 and CDR2 are LNHNV and YYDKDF (reference sequence). CDR3 length equals 14 residues. DNA of the CDR3: TGTGCCACCAGCAGAGATCGCAGTGGTGAAAAACTGTTTTTT. It encodes CATSRDRSGEKLFF.

The chain couples TRBV20-1 to TRBJ1-5; D is uncertain. The CDR3 extends over 14 amino acids. CDR1 and CDR2 from the germline V gene are DFQATT and SNEGSKA (reference sequence). V was cut by 0 bases and J by 2 bases, with 8 bases left in between. The CDR3 coding sequence is TGCAGTGCTAGAGAGGGATGGCGCAATCAGCCCCAGCATTTT. Its translation: CSAREGWRNQPQHF.